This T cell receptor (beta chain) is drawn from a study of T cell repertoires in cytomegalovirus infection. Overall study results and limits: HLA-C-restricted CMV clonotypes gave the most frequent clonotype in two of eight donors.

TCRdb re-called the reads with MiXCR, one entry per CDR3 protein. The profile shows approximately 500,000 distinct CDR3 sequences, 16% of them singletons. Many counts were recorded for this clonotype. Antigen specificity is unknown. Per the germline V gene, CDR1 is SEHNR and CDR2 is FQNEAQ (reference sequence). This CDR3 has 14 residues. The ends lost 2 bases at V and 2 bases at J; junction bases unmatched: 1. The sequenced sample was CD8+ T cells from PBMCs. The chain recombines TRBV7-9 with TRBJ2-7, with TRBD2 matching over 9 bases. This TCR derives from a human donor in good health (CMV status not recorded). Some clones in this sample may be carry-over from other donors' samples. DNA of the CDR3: TGTGCCAGCAGCTTAAGCGGGGGGACCTACGAGCAGTACTTC. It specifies CASSLSGGTYEQYF.